This TCR beta chain was identified during a study of shared clonotypes between healthy human individuals. Study background: CD8 memory received one plate per donor, CD8 naive two, CD4 memory three and CD4 naive three. Overall study results and limits: Among the subsets, naive ones generally showed larger estimated richness than memory ones. When compared with the clonotypes that were shared by all four sorted-subset donors, the non-shared clonotypes turned out to have lower generation probabilities.

This clone was detected a few times. What it binds is unknown. The CDR3 loop spans 15 amino acids. The germline V gene has CDR1 SNHLY and CDR2 FYNNEI. V shed 4 bases, J shed 8 bases, and the junction held 10 bases outside the gene matches. Donors had no recently reported acute infections or vaccinations and were HIV-negative. Sequenced by immunoSEQ multiplex PCR; TCRdb stores in-frame clones only, minus some. The profile shows some 2,500,000 clones, over 85% of them singletons. The clonotype was recovered from a man aged 18 to 29 in good health. Some clones in this sample may be carry-over from other donors' samples. The chain employs TRBV2 and TRBJ2-1; TRBD2 agrees at 8 bases. Sequenced sample: naive CD4+ T cells from PBMCs. Sample subset: CD45RA+ positively selected. For the CDR3, the DNA is TGTGCCAGCAGTGGTGGACTAGCTCTCGGAGATGAGCAGTTCTTC. Translating it yields CASSGGLALGDEQFF.